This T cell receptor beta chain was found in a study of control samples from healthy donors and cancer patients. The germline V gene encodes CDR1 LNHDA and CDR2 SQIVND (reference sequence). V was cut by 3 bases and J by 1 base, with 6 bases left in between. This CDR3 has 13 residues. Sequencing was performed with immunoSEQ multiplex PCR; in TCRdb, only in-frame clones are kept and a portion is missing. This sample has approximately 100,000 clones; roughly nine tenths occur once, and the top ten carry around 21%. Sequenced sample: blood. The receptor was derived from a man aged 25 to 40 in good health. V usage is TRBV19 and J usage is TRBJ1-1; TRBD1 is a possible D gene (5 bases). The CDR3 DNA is TGTGCCAGTAGTATTGGACAGAACACTGAAGCTTTCTTT. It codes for CASSIGQNTEAFF.